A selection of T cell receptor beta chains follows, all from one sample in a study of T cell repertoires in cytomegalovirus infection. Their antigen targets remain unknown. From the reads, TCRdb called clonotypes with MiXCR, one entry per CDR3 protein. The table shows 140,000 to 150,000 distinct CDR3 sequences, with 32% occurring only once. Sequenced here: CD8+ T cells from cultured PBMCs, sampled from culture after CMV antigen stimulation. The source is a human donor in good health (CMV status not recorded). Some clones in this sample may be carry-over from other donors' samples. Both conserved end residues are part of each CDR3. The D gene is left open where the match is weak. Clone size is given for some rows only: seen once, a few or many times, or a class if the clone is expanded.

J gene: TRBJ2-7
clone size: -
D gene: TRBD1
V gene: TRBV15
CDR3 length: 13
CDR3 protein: CATSSRTGNKQYF
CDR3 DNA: TGTGCCACCAGCAGTCGGACAGGAAATAAGCAGTACTTC

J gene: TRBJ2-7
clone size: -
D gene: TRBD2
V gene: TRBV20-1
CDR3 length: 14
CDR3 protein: CSARDGGGAYEQYF
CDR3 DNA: TGCAGTGCTAGAGATGGGGGAGGGGCCTACGAGCAGTACTTC

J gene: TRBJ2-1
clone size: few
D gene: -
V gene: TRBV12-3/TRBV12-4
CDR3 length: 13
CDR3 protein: CASSLTPGAEQFF
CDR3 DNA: TGTGCCAGCAGTCTCACCCCAGGAGCTGAGCAGTTCTTC

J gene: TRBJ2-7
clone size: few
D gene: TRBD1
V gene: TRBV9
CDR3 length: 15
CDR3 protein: CASSPSGTGVYEQYF
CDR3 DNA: TGTGCCAGCAGCCCCTCCGGGACAGGGGTCTACGAGCAGTACTTC

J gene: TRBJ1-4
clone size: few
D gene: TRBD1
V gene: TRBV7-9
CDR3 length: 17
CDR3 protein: CASSNTGTGGSNEKLFF
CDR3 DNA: TGTGCCAGCAGCAACACCGGGACAGGGGGCAGTAATGAAAAACTGTTTTTT

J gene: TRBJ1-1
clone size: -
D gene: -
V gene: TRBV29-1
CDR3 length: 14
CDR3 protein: CSVEDRGRNTEAFF
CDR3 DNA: TGCAGCGTTGAAGATCGAGGGAGGAACACTGAAGCTTTCTTT

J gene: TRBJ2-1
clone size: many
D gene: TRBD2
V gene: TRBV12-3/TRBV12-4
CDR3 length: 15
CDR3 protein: CASRGTSGGYNEQFF
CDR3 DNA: TGTGCCAGCAGGGGAACTAGCGGGGGTTACAATGAGCAGTTCTTC

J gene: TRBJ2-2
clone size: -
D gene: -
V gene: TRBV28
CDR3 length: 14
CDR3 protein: CASSLGYDTGELFF
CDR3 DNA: TGTGCCAGCAGTTTAGGGTACGACACCGGGGAGCTGTTTTTT

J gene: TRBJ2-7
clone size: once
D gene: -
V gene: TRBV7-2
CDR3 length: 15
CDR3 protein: CANTAGAGGYYEQYF
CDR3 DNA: TGTGCCAACACAGCGGGGGCAGGGGGTTACTACGAGCAGTACTTC

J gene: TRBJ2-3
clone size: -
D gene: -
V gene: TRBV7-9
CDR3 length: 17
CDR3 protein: CASSADFPVLSTDTQYF
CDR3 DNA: TGTGCCAGCAGCGCCGATTTTCCGGTACTTAGCACAGATACGCAGTATTTT

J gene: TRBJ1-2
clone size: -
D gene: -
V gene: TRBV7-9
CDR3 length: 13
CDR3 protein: CASSRQDNYGYTF
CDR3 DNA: TGTGCCAGCAGCCGACAGGATAACTATGGCTACACCTTC

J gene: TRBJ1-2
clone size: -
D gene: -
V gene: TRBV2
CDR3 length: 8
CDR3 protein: CASSSYTF
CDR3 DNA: TGTGCCAGCAGTTCCTATACCTTC

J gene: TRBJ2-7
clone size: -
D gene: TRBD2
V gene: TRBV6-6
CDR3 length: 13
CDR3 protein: CAIRGLASYEQYF
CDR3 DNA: TGTGCCATAAGGGGACTAGCCAGCTACGAGCAGTACTTC

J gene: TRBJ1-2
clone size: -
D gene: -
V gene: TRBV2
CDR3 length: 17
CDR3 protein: CASSEALRAGENYGYTF
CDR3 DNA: TGTGCCAGCAGTGAAGCGCTTCGGGCAGGAGAAAACTATGGCTACACCTTC

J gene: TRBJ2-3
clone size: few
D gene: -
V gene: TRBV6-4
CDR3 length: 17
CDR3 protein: CASSDPKGTVSTDTQYF
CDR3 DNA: TGTGCCAGCAGTGACCCCAAAGGGACTGTGAGCACAGATACGCAGTATTTT

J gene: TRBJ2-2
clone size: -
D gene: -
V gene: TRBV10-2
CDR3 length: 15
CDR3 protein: CASSEDGHSTGELFF
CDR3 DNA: TGCGCCAGCAGTGAGGATGGACACTCCACCGGGGAGCTGTTTTTT